These T cell receptor beta chains were read from a single sample in a study of T cell responses to AZD1222 COVID-19 vaccine. TCRdb keeps only in-frame clones here, not all; method: immunoSEQ multiplex PCR. The sample has around 30,000 clones; approximately 90% are singletons. This material consisted of peripheral blood, taken on day 0 of AZD1222 vaccination. The receptors come from an adult in good health. Each CDR3 is given with its conserved first and last residue. The D gene is left open where the match is weak. Some rows have no size entry. The others give once, few or many, or a class for an expanded clone.

V gene	D gene	J gene	clone size	CDR3 protein	CDR3 DNA
TRBV29-1	-	TRBJ1-5	-	CSARTGNQPQHF	TGCAGCGCTAGGACAGGCAATCAGCCCCAGCATTTT
TRBV15	-	TRBJ1-6	-	CATSREGGIGSPLHF	TGTGCCACCAGCAGAGAGGGGGGGATCGGCTCACCCCTCCACTTT
TRBV19	-	TRBJ1-1	-	CASSTGTPAAFF	TGTGCCAGTAGTACAGGGACCCCGGCGGCTTTCTTT
TRBV18	-	TRBJ1-5	-	CASSPDSNQPQHF	TGTGCCAGCTCACCAGATAGCAATCAGCCCCAGCATTTT
TRBV24-1	-	TRBJ2-3	-	CATSDSGDYTDTQYF	TGTGCCACCAGTGATTCCGGGGATTACACAGATACGCAGTATTTT
TRBV9	TRBD1	TRBJ1-2	few	CASSVARTGTDYGYTF	TGTGCCAGCAGCGTAGCTAGGACAGGGACGGACTATGGCTACACCTTC
TRBV19	-	TRBJ1-2	-	CASGTLAGGYTF	TGTGCCAGTGGGACCCTGGCGGGTGGCTACACCTTC
TRBV4-1	-	TRBJ2-7	few	CASSQDRDQGFKQYF	TGCGCCAGCAGCCAAGATCGGGACCAGGGATTCAAGCAGTACTTC
TRBV2	-	TRBJ1-2	once	CATSQAGYGYTF	TGTGCCACAAGCCAAGCGGGCTATGGCTACACCTTC
TRBV27	-	TRBJ1-4	once	CASSTRGGSNEKLFF	TGTGCCAGCAGCACAAGAGGTGGATCTAATGAAAAACTGTTTTTT